The entry below describes one T cell receptor beta chain. It lacks a known antigen. The record has no base qualities; no much larger clone is one base away. The germline V gene (reference sequence) gives CDR1 as DFQATT and CDR2 as SNEGSKA. The CDR3 starts with the cysteine, ends with the phenylalanine, and has 14 residues. Just CDR3 DNA is preserved here, 42 bases in frame from base 1. Germline trimming amounts to 3 bases on V and 5 bases on J, with 8 as the count of junction bases outside the gene matches. This specimen comes from a study of T-cell reconstitution after alpha-beta-depleted transplantation in children (dated by TCRdb to the mid-2010s). For the wider study: Using TCR repertoire profiling, the study followed T-cell immune reconstitution in a quantitative way in children after TCRalphabeta/CD19-depleted allogeneic hematopoietic cell transplantation.

Library preparation used PCR. The sequencing machine was an Illumina HiSeq 2500. TCR libraries were prepared with molecular barcoding, using unique molecular identifiers to normalize TCRbeta repertoire quantification. TCRdb passed the public sequencing reads through fastp at Q25 and MiXCR, retaining productive beta sequences. Every entry covers one CDR3 protein and lists the most common genes and DNA from its rows. This sample lists hundreds of thousands of distinct CDR3 sequences; 30% to 35% were detected once. In total, the top ten clones hold 2% to 2.5% of the sample. Rearrangement joined TRBV20-1 to TRBJ1-1; 8 middle bases align to TRBD1. The sequence was obtained from a human donor who donated a stem cell graft to a child with aplastic anemia. The sequencing used PBMCs from the stem cell graft donor, collected from the stem cell graft. The CDR3: CSARGGQGRTEAFF. In nucleotides, the sequence is TGCAGTGCTAGGGGAGGACAGGGAAGAACTGAAGCTTTCTTT.